Listed here are 4 T cell receptor beta chains from one sample, sequenced in a study of blood T cell repertoires in COVID-19. Clones were sequenced by immunoSEQ multiplex PCR, and TCRdb holds only the in-frame ones, with some missing. This table has roughly 170,000 clones, around four fifths appearing once. Sequencing used PBMCs or T cells enriched from blood (not recorded which). These receptors were taken from a woman in her forties or fifties who had recovered from COVID-19.

The chain links TRBV7-2 to TRBJ1-6; maybe TRBD1 (5 bases). Germline CDR1 reads SGHTA; CDR2 reads FQGNSA. V lost 4 bases and J 2 bases, leaving 12 bases between the germline ends. The CDR3 totals 16 residues. The CDR3 coding sequence is TGTGCCAGCAGCTCCAGGCAGGGAACCTATAATTCACCCCTCCACTTT. Translating gives CASSSRQGTYNSPLHF. Using reference TRBV7-2 and TRBJ1-6 for the parts outside the CDR3, the full variable domain is GAGVSQSPSNKVTEKGKDVELRCDPISGHTALYWYRQSLGQGLEFLIYFQGNSAPDKSGLPSDRFSAERTGGSVSTLTIQRTQQEDSAVYLCASSSRQGTYNSPLHFGNGTRLTVT.

The chain employs TRBV7-9 and TRBJ1-3; D might be TRBD1 (5 bases). Per germline, CDR1 SEHNR and CDR2 FQNEAQ (reference sequence). This CDR3 is 13 amino acids long. V gave up 9 bases and J gave up 1 base, with 10 bases separating them. CDR3 in DNA: TGTGCCAGTCAAGGGACTTCTGGAAACACCATATATTTT. Translation gives CASQGTSGNTIYF.

The chain combines TRBV5-6 with TRBJ1-6; D may be TRBD1 (6 bases). The V end lost 0 bases, the J end lost 10 bases, and 14 bases lay between the germline ends. The germline CDR1 and CDR2 sequences are SGHDT and YYEEEE. The CDR3 runs to 15 residues. CDR3 sequence: CASSLGAGARSPLHF. The CDR3 bases are TGTGCCAGCAGCTTGGGCGCGGGGGCTCGCTCACCCCTCCACTTT.

This rearrangement joins TRBV9 to TRBJ2-3, with D uncertain. CDR3 length: 16 residues. V was trimmed by 0 bases and J by 4 bases, leaving 15 bases between them. Per germline, CDR1 SGDLS and CDR2 YYNGEE. DNA of the CDR3: TGTGCCAGCAGCGTAGCCCCCCTCTGGCTGGCAGATACGCAGTATTTT. This sequence encodes CASSVAPLWLADTQYF.